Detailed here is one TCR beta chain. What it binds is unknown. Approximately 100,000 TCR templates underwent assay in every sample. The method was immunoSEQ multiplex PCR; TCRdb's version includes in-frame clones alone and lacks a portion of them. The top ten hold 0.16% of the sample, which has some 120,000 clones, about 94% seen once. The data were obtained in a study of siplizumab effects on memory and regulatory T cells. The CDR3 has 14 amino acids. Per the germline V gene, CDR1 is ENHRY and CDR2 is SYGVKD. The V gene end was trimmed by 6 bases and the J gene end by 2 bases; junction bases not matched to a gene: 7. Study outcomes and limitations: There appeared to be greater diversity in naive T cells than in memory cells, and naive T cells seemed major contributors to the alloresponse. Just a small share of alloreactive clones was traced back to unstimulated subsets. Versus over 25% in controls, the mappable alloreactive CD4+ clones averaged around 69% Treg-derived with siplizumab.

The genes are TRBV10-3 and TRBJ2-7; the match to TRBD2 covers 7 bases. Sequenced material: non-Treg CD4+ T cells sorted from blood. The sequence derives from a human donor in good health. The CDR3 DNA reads TGTGCCATCAGGACCGTGGCGGGGGCCTACGAGCAGTACTTC. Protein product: CAIRTVAGAYEQYF.